Listed here are 29 T cell receptor beta chains from one sample, sequenced in a study of T cells in Graves' hyperthyroidism and ophthalmopathy. Researchers took RNA transcripts and amplified the TCR beta CDR3 regions from them. The TCR CDR3 was amplified in a first-round RT-PCR using the HTBI primer set. A single record per CDR3 protein comes from TCRdb applying MiXCR to the multiplex PCR reads. The profile shows fewer than 350,000 distinct CDR3 sequences, around 20% of them singletons. Sequenced sample: blood. These receptors were taken from a woman aged 50 to 60 with Graves' hyperthyroidism.

In this sample, this clonotype turned up a few times. The chain has TRBV11-3 and TRBJ2-5, with D possibly being TRBD2 (6 bases). The CDR3 covers 14 residues. Germline V CDR1 and CDR2: SGHNT, YENEEA. Between the trimmed V and J ends, which lost 3 bases and 2 bases, there was a span of 10 bases. CDR3 DNA sequence: TGTGCCAGCAGCTTGAGGACTATTCAAGAGACCCAGTACTTC. Protein product: CASSLRTIQETQYF.

This clonotype was seen many times. This chain's CDR3 is CSAIYTSGGTNEQFF. The CDR3 region has the DNA TGCAGTGCGATATACACTAGCGGGGGGACAAATGAGCAGTTCTTC. V gene TRBV20-1 combines with J gene TRBJ2-1; 12 bases fit TRBD2. Losses at the gene ends were 6 bases for V and 7 bases for J; bases not matched to a gene: 10. This CDR3 has 15 amino acids. CDR1 and CDR2 (germline): DFQATT, SNEGSKA (reference sequence).

This clonotype was detected ten times or more. The chain combines TRBV20-1 with TRBJ1-2; 10 bases are shared with TRBD1. Losses at the gene ends were 0 bases for V and 6 bases for J; bases not matched to a gene: 13. Germline values: CDR1 DFQATT, CDR2 SNEGSKA (reference sequence). The CDR3 length is 17 residues. The CDR3 DNA reads as TGCAGTGCTAGAGACCTTAAAGGGGGACAGGGGAGGGATGGCTACACCTTC. Protein sequence: CSARDLKGGQGRDGYTF.

This chain joins TRBV6-2 or TRBV6-3 and TRBJ1-6; no reliable D call. This CDR3 contains 13 residues. V was pared by 4 bases and J by 3 bases, with 4 bases between. Per the germline V gene, CDR1 is MNHEY and CDR2 is SVGEGT. CDR3 residues: CASSWYYNSPLHF. CDR3 nucleotide sequence: TGTGCCAGCAGTTGGTACTATAATTCACCCCTCCACTTT.

This clonotype was counted at least ten times. The chain joins TRBV2 to TRBJ1-1; D perhaps matches TRBD1 (6 bases). V was trimmed by 5 bases and J by 10 bases, leaving 20 bases between them. This CDR3 has 14 residues. Germline CDR1 and CDR2: SNHLY and FYNNEI. The CDR3, as DNA: TGTGCCAGCAGTATAACACAGGGTGGCAGGGGAGCTTTCTTT. Protein: CASSITQGGRGAFF.

This clonotype was recorded many times. The rearrangement uses TRBV9 and TRBJ2-7; 7 nucleotides line up with TRBD2. From germline, CDR1 is SGDLS and CDR2 YYNGEE. The V gene end was trimmed by 0 bases and the J gene end by 5 bases; junction bases not matched to a gene: 2. There are 13 residues in the CDR3. CDR3 in amino acids: CASSVGGSDEQYF. The CDR3 region has the DNA TGTGCCAGCAGCGTAGGCGGGAGTGACGAGCAGTACTTC.

The table lists this clonotype with many counts. The chain employs TRBV28 and TRBJ2-3; 13 nucleotides agree with TRBD2. V shed 4 bases, J shed 9 bases, and the junction held 7 bases outside the gene matches. The CDR3 loop spans 15 amino acids. CDR1 is MDHEN and CDR2 is SYDVKM in the germline V gene. The CDR3 DNA follows: TGTGCCAGCAGTTCCTCCGGGACTAGCGGGACCACGCAGTATTTT. It translates to CASSSSGTSGTTQYF.

The gene calls are TRBV6-9 and TRBJ2-1, with D perhaps matching TRBD1 (6 bases). Germline CDR1 MNHGY, CDR2 SVAAGI. The V end was cut by 3 bases, the J end by 7 bases, with 10 bases between. CDR3 size: 13 residues. Here the CDR3 reads CASSYRGSNEQFF. In nucleotides, the CDR3 is TGTGCCAGCAGTTACAGGGGATCAAATGAGCAGTTCTTC.

This clonotype was detected many times. This chain uses TRBV28 with TRBJ2-7; 10 bases are a match to TRBD2. V lost 4 bases to trimming and J lost 0 bases; unmatched junction nucleotides: 6. The germline V gene has CDR1 MDHEN and CDR2 SYDVKM. The CDR3 spans 16 residues. CDR3 DNA: TGTGCCAGCAGTTCTTACGGACTAGCGGACTCCTACGAGCAGTACTTC. This sequence encodes CASSSYGLADSYEQYF.

The chain has TRBV5-1 and TRBJ2-3; 7 nucleotides agree with TRBD1. CDR3 length: 15 residues. The V gene end was trimmed by 1 base and the J gene end by 4 bases; junction bases not matched to a gene: 6. Germline V gene data show CDR1 as SGHRS and CDR2 as YFSETQ. DNA for the CDR3: TGCGCCAGCAGCTTGTATTCGACAGGGCCAGATACGCAGTATTTT. Its translation is CASSLYSTGPDTQYF.

V usage is TRBV25-1 and J usage is TRBJ1-1; D gene unclear. Trimming took 2 bases from V and 3 from J, leaving 7 bases between them. The CDR3 is 13 amino acids. CDR1 MGHDK and CDR2 SYGVNS come from the germline V gene. CDR3 region: CASSEQRDTEAFF. CDR3 DNA: TGTGCCAGCAGTGAACAGCGAGACACTGAAGCTTTCTTT.

The rearrangement joins TRBV3-1 to TRBJ1-5, with 7 bases matching TRBD1. The CDR3 extends over 15 amino acids. J lost 6 bases, V lost 2 bases, and 7 bases had no gene match. Germline V lookup: CDR1 LGHDT, CDR2 YNNKEL (reference sequence). This chain's CDR3 is CASSQTSRGGQPQHF. CDR3 bases: TGTGCCAGCAGCCAAACAAGCAGGGGGGGTCAGCCCCAGCATTTT.

This clonotype appeared many times. V and J are TRBV6-1 and TRBJ1-6; D remains unclear. This CDR3 has 14 amino acids. Trimming removed 4 bases at V and 5 bases at J, with 9 bases between. Germline CDR1 MNHNS, CDR2 SASEGT. This chain's CDR3 is CASSGPANNSPLHF. DNA of the CDR3: TGTGCCAGCAGTGGTCCGGCTAATAATTCACCCCTCCACTTT.

Ten or more counts support this clonotype. V gene TRBV11-2 combines with J gene TRBJ2-2; tentative D call: TRBD2 (5 bases). CDR3 length: 15 amino acids. The V and J ends lost 5 bases and 2 bases respectively, with 12 bases between them. Germline CDR1 and CDR2: SGHAT and FQNNGV. The DNA of the CDR3 is TGTGCCAGCAGCGCCCGGGGTACCAACACCGGGGAGCTGTTTTTT. Its translation: CASSARGTNTGELFF. The whole variable domain, remainder taken from reference TRBV11-2 and TRBJ2-2, is EAGVAQSPRYKIIEKRQSVAFWCNPISGHATLYWYQQILGQGPKLLIQFQNNGVVDDSQLPKDRFSAERLKGVDSTLKIQPAKLEDSAVYLCASSARGTNTGELFFGEGSRLTVL.

This clonotype was detected many times. The chain uses TRBV2 and TRBJ1-1; 11 bases align to TRBD1. The CDR3 contains 14 residues. The trim removed 6 bases at V and 4 bases at J, leaving 4 bases unmatched. Germline V gene sequence: CDR1 SNHLY, CDR2 FYNNEI. The CDR3 DNA reads TGTGCCAGCAGCGGGACAGGGGGGGGCACTGAAGCTTTCTTT. This encodes CASSGTGGGTEAFF.

This clonotype was detected many times. V is TRBV20-1 and J is TRBJ1-1; 8 positions agree with TRBD1. CDR1 DFQATT and CDR2 SNEGSKA come from the germline V gene (reference sequence). Losses at the gene ends were 5 bases for V and 2 bases for J; bases not matched to a gene: 7. There are 14 residues in the CDR3. In DNA, the CDR3 is TGCAGTGCTCGACCTGACAGGGGAAACACTGAAGCTTTCTTT. Its protein product is CSARPDRGNTEAFF.

This clonotype was counted many times. The genes are TRBV6-1 and TRBJ2-3; D is tentatively TRBD1 or TRBD2 (6 bases each). V was cut by 5 bases and J by 3 bases, with 18 bases left in between. This CDR3 is 16 amino acids long. Germline values: CDR1 MNHNS, CDR2 SASEGT. For the CDR3, the DNA is TGTGCCAGCAGTTGGAAGGGGGGCGCAATTACAGATACGCAGTATTTT. It is translated as CASSWKGGAITDTQYF.

At least ten counts were recorded for this clonotype. The chain recombines TRBV24-1 with TRBJ1-2; tentative D call: TRBD1 (5 bases). Germline V lookup: CDR1 KGHDR, CDR2 SFDVKD. This CDR3 is 12 amino acids long. Trimming left V 3 bases short and J 13 bases short, with 14 bases between. CDR3 region: CATSDPRQGLTF. The CDR3 DNA reads as TGTGCCACCAGTGATCCCCGGCAGGGTCTCACCTTC.

The chain links TRBV5-1 to TRBJ1-1; tentatively, D is TRBD1 (5 bases). The CDR3 runs 17 residues. The germline V and J ends were trimmed by 0 bases and 3 bases, with 18 bases remaining between them. Germline V lookup: CDR1 SGHRS, CDR2 YFSETQ. CDR3 sequence: CASSLGYGAVKHTEAFF. The DNA of the CDR3 is TGCGCCAGCAGCTTGGGATATGGGGCAGTCAAACACACTGAAGCTTTCTTT.

The sample holds many counts of this clonotype. The CDR3 sequence: CASSQTWLPTYEQYF. The DNA for the CDR3 is TGTGCCAGCAGCCAAACCTGGCTCCCTACCTACGAGCAGTACTTC. The rearrangement links TRBV3-1 to TRBJ2-7; no reliable D call. The germline gives CDR1 LGHDT, CDR2 YNNKEL (reference sequence). CDR3 length: 15 amino acids. V dropped 2 bases and J dropped 2 bases, with 13 bases sitting between them.

This clonotype was observed many times. The junction does not match germline at one end; this may be a read error. The V gene is TRBV19, the J gene TRBJ2-3; D is unresolved. CDR3 length: 12 amino acids. The germline V gene has CDR1 LNHDA and CDR2 SQIVND (reference sequence). The CDR3 sequence is CASSRTRDTQYF. CDR3 bases: TGTGCCAGCAGTAGGACCCGAGATACGCAGTATTTT.

The table lists this clonotype with many counts. This chain joins TRBV6-1 and TRBJ1-3; no clear D gene. Per the germline V gene, CDR1 is MNHNS and CDR2 is SASEGT. Trimming left V 7 bases short and J 0 bases short, with 10 bases between. The CDR3 totals 14 residues. CDR3 sequence (DNA): TGTGCCAGCAAAAGCTCGAGCTCTGGAAACACCATATATTTT. Translating it yields CASKSSSSGNTIYF.

In this sample, this clonotype turned up many times. The rearrangement uses TRBV5-1 and TRBJ2-1; TRBD2 matches 12 bases. Trimming cost V 0 bases and J 0 bases; bases outside gene matches: 4. Germline assignment: CDR1 SGHRS and CDR2 YFSETQ. This CDR3 is 18 amino acids long. CDR3 in amino acids: CASSLASGGAGSYNEQFF. CDR3 nucleotides: TGCGCCAGCAGCTTGGCTAGCGGGGGGGCGGGCTCCTACAATGAGCAGTTCTTC. Supplemented by reference TRBV5-1 and TRBJ2-1, the full variable domain reads KAGVTQTPRYLIKTRGQQVTLSCSPISGHRSVSWYQQTPGQGLQFLFEYFSETQRNKGNFPGRFSGRQFSNSRSEMNVSTLELGDSALYLCASSLASGGAGSYNEQFFGPGTRLTVL.

This clonotype has more than one count but fewer than ten. This rearrangement joins TRBV7-2 to TRBJ2-1; no reliable D call. The CDR3 loop spans 14 amino acids. Trimming shortened V by 2 bases and J by 6 bases, and 11 bases separated the two germline ends. Germline values: CDR1 SGHTA, CDR2 FQGNSA. As DNA, the CDR3 is TGTGCCAGCAGCTTAAACCAGAATAGCAATGAGCAGTTCTTC. Amino acid sequence: CASSLNQNSNEQFF.

The chain combines TRBV11-2 with TRBJ2-2, with 7 positions matching TRBD2. The germline CDR1 and CDR2 sequences are SGHAT and FQNNGV. The CDR3 consists of 16 residues. V trimming: 6 bases; J trimming: 2 bases; junction bases outside the gene matches: 9. The CDR3 DNA reads as TGTGCCAGCAGACCCGGGGGAGGGGAAAACACCGGGGAGCTGTTTTTT. Translating gives CASRPGGGENTGELFF.

The gene calls are TRBV24-1 and TRBJ2-6; no definite D call. The CDR3 loop spans 16 amino acids. Germline CDR1 reads KGHDR; CDR2 reads SFDVKD. V was clipped by 4 bases and J by 2 bases, with 11 bases between them. The CDR3 is CATSDPGVTGANVLTF. The CDR3 region has the DNA TGTGCCACCAGTGACCCCGGTGTAACTGGGGCCAACGTCCTGACTTTC.

CDR3 sequence (DNA): TGTGCCAGTAGTATAGAGATAAGGGCCCCCTACAATGAGCAGTTCTTC. Amino acid sequence: CASSIEIRAPYNEQFF. The chain joins TRBV19 to TRBJ2-1; unclear D gene. This CDR3 contains 16 residues. Trimming removed 0 bases at V and 2 bases at J, with 11 bases between. Germline CDR1 and CDR2: LNHDA and SQIVND (reference sequence). The whole variable domain, filled in from reference TRBV19 and TRBJ2-1, reads DGGITQSPKYLFRKEGQNVTLSCEQNLNHDAMYWYRQDPGQGLRLIYYSQIVNDFQKGDIAEGYSVSREKKESFPLTVTSAQKNPTAFYLCASSIEIRAPYNEQFFGPGTRLTVL.

This chain links TRBV15 with TRBJ1-4, with D possibly being TRBD1 (5 bases). V lost 0 bases and J lost 6, with 11 bases in between. The length of the CDR3 is 15 residues. Germline values: CDR1 LNHNV, CDR2 YYDKDF (reference sequence). The CDR3 nucleotides read TGTGCCACCAGCAGAGATCGGGCAGGGTATGAAAAACTGTTTTTT. Protein product: CATSRDRAGYEKLFF.

This clonotype was detected ten times or more. The genes are TRBV28 and TRBJ2-4; D ambiguous. CDR3 length: 15 amino acids. Trimming cost V 3 bases and J 0 bases, with 9 bases left between them. Germline CDR1 is MDHEN and CDR2 is SYDVKM. The CDR3 bases are TGTGCCAGCAGTTTTCAGGTTCCAGCCAAAAACATTCAGTACTTC. Translated: CASSFQVPAKNIQYF.